The 10 T cell receptor beta chains in this list originate from one sample, sequenced in a study of somatic mutations in cytotoxic T cells in rheumatoid arthritis. Repertoires were generated with immunoSEQ multiplex PCR, while TCRdb's copy carries only in-frame clones and drops some. This table has just over 20,000 clones, approximately 83% appearing once. Sequenced sample: CD8+ T cells sorted from blood. Receptors originate from an adult with rheumatoid arthritis.

This chain joins TRBV9 and TRBJ1-2; 7 positions agree with TRBD1. The V and J ends lost 4 bases and 4 bases, in that order; junction bases with no gene match: 4. This CDR3 has 13 amino acids. From germline, CDR1 is SGDLS and CDR2 YYNGEE. The CDR3 here is CASSKDRSYGYTF. The CDR3 DNA follows: TGTGCCAGCAGCAAGGACAGGTCCTATGGCTACACCTTC.

The V and J genes are TRBV5-5 and TRBJ2-7; D is unresolved. Germline-derived CDR1 and CDR2 are SGHKS and YYEKEE (reference sequence). V was pared by 0 bases and J by 0 bases, with 13 bases between. The CDR3 consists of 16 residues. The CDR3 sequence is CASSLVSSPSSYEQYF. In DNA form, the CDR3 reads TGTGCCAGCAGCTTGGTTTCCAGTCCTAGCTCCTACGAGCAGTACTTC.

The CDR3 region has the DNA TGTGCCAGCAGCTTGTTGCCTAGCGGGGGCCAACAAGAGACCCAGTACTTC. Residues: CASSLLPSGGQQETQYF. The chain couples TRBV5-4 to TRBJ2-5, with 10 positions matching TRBD2. V was clipped by 1 base and J by 2 bases; unmatched bases: 8. The CDR3 is made up of 17 amino acids. Germline V lookup: CDR1 SGHNT, CDR2 YYREEE (reference sequence).

The rearrangement uses TRBV21-1 and TRBJ2-2; TRBD1, as called in the table, went unchecked against the DNA. TRBV21-1 corresponds to a pseudogene. The CDR3 loop spans 16 amino acids. CDR3 nucleotides: TGTGCCAGCATGTTTAACGGACAGGGGGGAACCGGGGAGCTGTTTTTT. It encodes CASMFNGQGGTGELFF.

The chain has TRBV19 and TRBJ2-2, with D uncertain. V was pared by 5 bases and J by 0 bases, with 16 bases between. The CDR3 totals 17 residues. The germline V gene has CDR1 LNHDA and CDR2 SQIVND (reference sequence). CDR3 region: CASSAPRSATNTGELFF. The CDR3 coding sequence is TGTGCCAGTAGTGCCCCGAGGAGCGCCACGAACACCGGGGAGCTGTTTTTT. The entire variable domain, with the rest obtained from reference TRBV19 and TRBJ2-2, is as follows: DGGITQSPKYLFRKEGQNVTLSCEQNLNHDAMYWYRQDPGQGLRLIYYSQIVNDFQKGDIAEGYSVSREKKESFPLTVTSAQKNPTAFYLCASSAPRSATNTGELFFGEGSRLTVL.

The chain uses TRBV12-5 and TRBJ2-5, with TRBD2 matching 11 bases. The CDR3 is 18 residues long. Germline V gene data show CDR1 as LGHNT and CDR2 as FRNRAP. V was clipped by 1 base and J by 3 bases; unmatched bases: 10. The chain's CDR3 is CASGLGLAGGLGKETQYF. The CDR3 region has the DNA TGTGCTAGTGGTTTGGGGCTAGCGGGGGGTTTGGGAAAAGAGACCCAGTACTTC. The full variable domain, in which reference TRBV12-5 and TRBJ2-5 provide the parts outside the CDR3, is DARVTQTPRHKVTEMGQEVTMRCQPILGHNTVFWYRQTMMQGLELLAYFRNRAPLDDSGMPKDRFSAEMPDATLATLKIQPSEPRDSAVYFCASGLGLAGGLGKETQYFGPGTRLLVL.

V and J are TRBV6-1 and TRBJ2-7; 8 nucleotides agree with TRBD2. CDR3 length equals 13 residues. Germline lookup yields CDR1 MNHNS and CDR2 SASEGT. The J segment lost 2 bases and the V segment lost 7 bases, leaving 4 bases of the junction unmatched. The CDR3 loop reads CASTLAGTYEQYF. CDR3 nucleotides: TGTGCCAGCACCTTAGCGGGAACCTACGAGCAGTACTTC.

The chain recombines TRBV19 with TRBJ2-2; 7 bases align to TRBD2. This CDR3 is 14 amino acids long. CDR1 and CDR2 from the germline V gene are LNHDA and SQIVND (reference sequence). The V gene end was trimmed by 9 bases and the J gene end by 4 bases; junction bases not matched to a gene: 8. The CDR3 DNA follows: TGTGCCAGCTTCGCCGGGGAGGGCACCGGGGAGCTGTTTTTT. Translating gives CASFAGEGTGELFF.

The CDR3 region is CASSSTGGSEKLFF. CDR3 DNA sequence: TGTGCCAGCAGCTCGACAGGGGGCAGCGAAAAACTGTTTTTT. This chain links TRBV7-2 with TRBJ1-4; TRBD1 matches 10 bases. With V trimmed by 4 bases and J by 8 bases, 4 bases remained unmatched. Germline values: CDR1 SGHTA, CDR2 FQGNSA. The CDR3 is made up of 14 amino acids. Full variable domain (rest looked up from reference TRBV7-2 and TRBJ1-4): GAGVSQSPSNKVTEKGKDVELRCDPISGHTALYWYRQSLGQGLEFLIYFQGNSAPDKSGLPSDRFSAERTGGSVSTLTIQRTQQEDSAVYLCASSSTGGSEKLFFGSGTQLSVL.

This rearrangement joins TRBV4-1 to TRBJ1-4, with D unresolved. CDR1 is MGHRA and CDR2 is YSYEKL in the germline V gene. This CDR3 has 12 amino acids. The V and J ends lost 2 bases and 15 bases respectively, with 13 bases between them. CDR3 DNA: TGCGCCAGCAGCCAACTGACGGGAGTATTGTTTTTT. Translating it yields CASSQLTGVLFF.